Listed below are T cell receptor beta chains from one sample, sequenced in a study of shared clonotypes between healthy human individuals. Repertoires were generated with immunoSEQ multiplex PCR, while TCRdb's copy carries only in-frame clones and drops some. Here the sample spans around 1.5 million clones, 95% to 99% being singletons. Sequenced material: naive CD4+ T cells sorted from blood. Receptor source: a man aged 25-40 years in good health. The CDR3 runs from the conserved cysteine through the conserved F or W. Each record gives: clone size, J gene, D gene, V gene, CDR3 protein, CDR3 DNA. A D gene is named only where the DNA matches it firmly. A row's size may be missing; if present it is once, few, many or a size class.

abundance: NA
j_gene: TRBJ1-5
d_gene: NA
v_gene: TRBV4-3
CDR3aa: CASSQDSRAGLQPQHF
CDR3nt: TGCGCCAGCAGCCAAGACTCTAGAGCAGGGCTTCAGCCCCAGCATTTT

abundance: NA
j_gene: TRBJ1-2
d_gene: NA
v_gene: TRBV5-1
CDR3aa: CASSHGPTAVKPGGYTF
CDR3nt: TGCGCCAGCAGCCATGGACCGACCGCAGTCAAGCCCGGTGGCTACACCTTC

abundance: NA
j_gene: TRBJ2-2
d_gene: NA
v_gene: TRBV9
CDR3aa: CASSLPGLDTGELFF
CDR3nt: TGTGCCAGCAGCCTTCCGGGACTTGACACCGGGGAGCTGTTTTTT

abundance: NA
j_gene: TRBJ2-3
d_gene: NA
v_gene: TRBV29-1
CDR3aa: CSVEGTITDTQYF
CDR3nt: TGCAGCGTTGAAGGGACCATCACAGATACGCAGTATTTT

abundance: NA
j_gene: TRBJ2-1
d_gene: NA
v_gene: TRBV11-2
CDR3aa: CASSRGSWEQFF
CDR3nt: TGTGCCAGCAGCCGGGGTTCCTGGGAGCAGTTCTTC

abundance: NA
j_gene: TRBJ1-1
d_gene: NA
v_gene: TRBV7-8
CDR3aa: CASSYRRDHTEAFF
CDR3nt: TGTGCCAGCAGCTATCGACGGGACCACACTGAAGCTTTCTTT

abundance: NA
j_gene: TRBJ2-3
d_gene: NA
v_gene: TRBV19
CDR3aa: CASSPEFTDTQYF
CDR3nt: TGTGCCAGTAGCCCCGAATTCACAGATACGCAGTATTTT

abundance: NA
j_gene: TRBJ2-1
d_gene: NA
v_gene: TRBV4-2
CDR3aa: CASSQEVRREQFF
CDR3nt: TGTGCCAGCAGCCAAGAAGTACGGCGTGAGCAGTTCTTC

abundance: NA
j_gene: TRBJ2-3
d_gene: TRBD2
v_gene: TRBV7-2
CDR3aa: CASSISGRVSDTQYF
CDR3nt: TGTGCCAGCAGCATAAGCGGGAGAGTGTCAGATACGCAGTATTTT

abundance: NA
j_gene: TRBJ2-7
d_gene: NA
v_gene: TRBV2
CDR3aa: CASRLNSYEQYF
CDR3nt: TGTGCCAGCAGGCTAAACTCCTACGAGCAGTACTTC

abundance: NA
j_gene: TRBJ2-1
d_gene: TRBD1
v_gene: TRBV25-1
CDR3aa: CASSELAGGNEQFF
CDR3nt: TGTGCCAGCAGTGAATTGGCAGGGGGCAATGAGCAGTTCTTC

abundance: NA
j_gene: TRBJ2-1
d_gene: TRBD2
v_gene: TRBV7-9
CDR3aa: CASNEREGYNEQFF
CDR3nt: TGTGCCAGCAACGAGCGGGAGGGCTACAATGAGCAGTTCTTC

abundance: once
j_gene: TRBJ2-7
d_gene: TRBD1
v_gene: TRBV29-1
CDR3aa: CSVAGQTYEQYF
CDR3nt: TGCAGCGTTGCGGGACAGACCTACGAGCAGTACTTC

abundance: NA
j_gene: TRBJ1-5
d_gene: NA
v_gene: TRBV18
CDR3aa: CASSPGGAQPQHF
CDR3nt: TGTGCCAGCTCACCAGGGGGCGCCCAGCCCCAGCATTTT